A selection of T cell receptor beta chains follows, all from one sample in a study of blood T cell repertoires in COVID-19. TCRdb's copy holds only in-frame clones and misses some; the assay was immunoSEQ multiplex PCR. The sample carries approximately 190,000 clones, around 84% recorded once. Sequencing was carried out using peripheral blood. These receptors were collected from a man aged 30-40 years with active or convalescent COVID-19. The CDR3 runs from the conserved cysteine through the conserved F or W. Fields, in order: clone size, V gene, D gene, J gene, CDR3 protein, CDR3 DNA. The D gene is left open where the match is weak. Clone size is stated in some rows and not others, as once, few, many or a class when expanded.

NA	TRBV19	TRBD1	TRBJ2-1	CASSIKGTGFYNEQFF	TGTGCCAGTAGTATTAAAGGGACAGGGTTCTACAATGAGCAGTTCTTC
few	TRBV3-1/TRBV3-2	NA	TRBJ2-1	CASSRDREASNEQFF	TGTGCCAGCAGCCGAGACAGGGAGGCCTCCAATGAGCAGTTCTTC
NA	TRBV28	NA	TRBJ1-5	CASSLAGGSNQPQHF	TGTGCCAGCAGCCTAGCGGGGGGTAGCAATCAGCCCCAGCATTTT
few	TRBV10-3	TRBD1	TRBJ1-4	CAISDPDREKLFF	TGTGCCATCAGTGACCCGGACAGGGAAAAACTGTTTTTT
NA	TRBV19	NA	TRBJ2-3	CASSISGRGDTDTQYF	TGTGCCAGTAGTATTTCTGGGCGGGGAGACACAGATACGCAGTATTTT
NA	TRBV3-1/TRBV3-2	NA	TRBJ2-7	CASSQNTPLEQYF	TGTGCCAGCAGCCAGAATACTCCCCTCGAGCAGTACTTC
NA	TRBV25-1	NA	TRBJ2-5	CASSGTGYQETQYF	TGTGCCAGCAGTGGTACAGGGTACCAAGAGACCCAGTACTTC
few	TRBV12-3/TRBV12-4	TRBD1	TRBJ1-2	CASSQGQLYGYTF	TGTGCCAGCAGTCAGGGACAGCTCTATGGCTACACCTTC
NA	TRBV19	TRBD2	TRBJ2-1	CASISSGASYNEQFF	TGTGCCAGTATCTCTAGCGGGGCGTCCTACAATGAGCAGTTCTTC
NA	TRBV21-1	NA	TRBJ1-5	CASSKETGNKGHQPQHF	TGTGCCAGCAGCAAAGAAACAGGGAATAAGGGGCATCAGCCCCAGCATTTT
NA	TRBV10-3	NA	TRBJ1-2	CAISESGGTYGYTF	TGTGCCATCAGTGAGTCTGGGGGGACCTATGGCTACACCTTC
NA	TRBV5-6	TRBD2	TRBJ2-1	CASRQRTSPPTYNEQFF	TGTGCCAGCAGACAGCGGACTAGCCCCCCAACCTACAATGAGCAGTTCTTC
NA	TRBV7-9	TRBD2	TRBJ2-1	CASSFGLATDNEQFF	TGTGCCAGCAGCTTCGGACTAGCCACGGACAATGAGCAGTTCTTC
NA	TRBV18	TRBD1	TRBJ1-2	CASSPQGGQGANYGYTF	TGTGCCAGCTCACCTCAGGGGGGCCAGGGCGCTAACTATGGCTACACCTTC
NA	TRBV25-1	TRBD1	TRBJ1-5	CASSGQGVQPQHF	TGTGCCAGCAGTGGACAGGGGGTTCAGCCCCAGCATTTT
NA	TRBV19	NA	TRBJ2-7	CASSMPQRANEQYF	TGTGCCAGTAGTATGCCCCAGAGGGCAAACGAGCAGTACTTC
NA	TRBV25-1	TRBD2	TRBJ2-3	CASSDPQREATDTQYF	TGTGCCAGCAGTGATCCCCAGCGGGAGGCAACAGATACGCAGTATTTT
NA	TRBV7-9	NA	TRBJ1-4	CASSLAPAGMGEKLFF	TGTGCCAGCAGCTTAGCTCCTGCAGGGATGGGGGAAAAACTGTTTTTT
NA	TRBV5-1	TRBD2	TRBJ2-3	CASRAGGVSSDTQYF	TGCGCCAGCCGAGCGGGAGGGGTCTCGTCAGATACGCAGTATTTT
NA	TRBV6-2/TRBV6-3	TRBD2	TRBJ2-7	CASSYSKSGSFYEQYF	TGTGCCAGCAGTTACTCGAAAAGCGGGAGCTTCTACGAGCAGTACTTC
NA	TRBV4-2	TRBD1	TRBJ1-2	CASSQDTGQGGYGYTF	TGTGCCAGCAGCCAAGATACCGGACAGGGGGGCTATGGCTACACCTTC
NA	TRBV10-2	TRBD1	TRBJ1-2	CASSPQGAGDGYTF	TGCGCCAGCAGTCCACAGGGGGCAGGAGACGGCTACACCTTC
NA	TRBV5-4	NA	TRBJ1-2	CASSLGQGPNYGYTF	TGTGCCAGCAGCTTGGGTCAGGGCCCTAACTATGGCTACACCTTC
NA	TRBV2	NA	TRBJ2-7	CASRDYPGTVPYEQYF	TGTGCCAGCAGGGACTATCCCGGGACCGTCCCCTACGAGCAGTACTTC
NA	TRBV5-1	TRBD2	TRBJ2-3	CASSRGTSATSDTQYF	TGCGCCAGCAGCCGTGGGACTAGCGCTACATCAGATACGCAGTATTTT
NA	TRBV5-6	NA	TRBJ1-1	CASTSVRTSVPNTEAFF	TGTGCCAGCACCTCAGTTAGGACATCTGTTCCGAACACTGAAGCTTTCTTT
NA	TRBV23-1	NA	TRBJ1-6	CASSPSGSSYNSPLHF	TGCGCCAGCAGTCCTTCGGGGAGCTCCTATAATTCACCCCTCCACTTT
once	TRBV6-5	NA	TRBJ2-2	CASLQGGTGELFF	TGTGCCAGTTTGCAGGGTGGCACCGGGGAGCTGTTTTTT
NA	TRBV6-5	NA	TRBJ2-3	CASTRTLLDTQYF	TGTGCCAGCACTCGGACTTTACTGGATACGCAGTATTTT
NA	TRBV12-5	NA	TRBJ2-3	CASEAASGTDTQYF	TGTGCTAGTGAGGCGGCGTCCGGCACAGATACGCAGTATTTT
NA	TRBV9	NA	TRBJ2-1	CASSAGNIHNEQFF	TGTGCCAGCAGCGCGGGGAACATTCACAATGAGCAGTTCTTC
NA	TRBV27	NA	TRBJ2-7	CASSLSLARAGEQYF	TGTGCCAGCAGTTTATCGTTAGCGCGAGCGGGCGAGCAGTACTTC
few	TRBV5-1	NA	TRBJ2-1	CASSLAARGYNEQFF	TGCGCCAGCAGCTTGGCTGCAAGGGGGTACAATGAGCAGTTCTTC
NA	TRBV19	NA	TRBJ1-4	CASSHLQYTNEKLFF	TGTGCCAGTAGTCACCTACAGTACACTAATGAAAAACTGTTTTTT
NA	TRBV5-8	TRBD1	TRBJ2-5	CASSLGVTGQETQYF	TGTGCCAGCAGCTTGGGGGTGACAGGGCAAGAGACCCAGTACTTC
NA	TRBV18	NA	TRBJ1-2	CASSPIAPLEAGYTF	TGTGCCAGCTCACCAATTGCGCCTCTGGAGGCTGGCTACACCTTC